This T cell receptor (beta chain) was documented in a study of T cell responses to AZD1222 COVID-19 vaccine. General study points: Recipients of two AZD1222 doses showed rising Spike-specific TCR breadth and depth. Vaccine-associated CD4 TCRs spanned spike, dominant at 160-218 and 743-854. White British people made up most donors, females outnumbered males, and clonal diversity was possibly underestimated. Epitopes outside B.1.351 and B.1.1.7 mutated regions reportedly drew nearly half of spike TCRs.

Germline assignment: CDR1 MNHEY and CDR2 SMNVEV (reference sequence). The CDR3 covers 15 residues. The ends were cut back, 0 bases at V and 6 bases at J, with 12 bases in the middle. With respect to this clone: Its antigen is still unknown.

TCRdb keeps only in-frame clones here, not all; method: immunoSEQ multiplex PCR. This sample carries 150,000 to 160,000 clones, about 88% of them seen once, and the ten largest clones take under 20%. This sequence was found in an adult in good health. The rearrangement joins TRBV27 to TRBJ1-5; D remains unclear. Sequences were derived from peripheral blood, sampled on day 0 of AZD1222 vaccination. Here the CDR3 reads CASSLSGPAGQPQHF. The CDR3 coding sequence is TGTGCCAGCAGTTTATCAGGTCCCGCCGGTCAGCCCCAGCATTTT.